This T cell receptor beta chain is drawn from a study of T cells in women clearing cervical HPV infection. Study in general: HLA type stays a possible confounder, typing being limited. Study-level points and caveats: Associations may precede or follow infection; HPV-specific or memory T cells were not isolated.

Remarks on this clone: Its antigen is not known.

Average input was roughly 1,100 ng genomic DNA for immunoSEQ TCR beta CDR3 amplification. Clones were sequenced by immunoSEQ multiplex PCR, and TCRdb holds only the in-frame ones, with some missing. Its clone listing holds tens of thousands of clones. Dot-blot hybridization genotyped cervical HPV amplified with MY09/MY11 PCR. The material sequenced was blood buffy coat. This clonotype was sampled from a woman between 18 and 70 years old with a cervical HPV16 infection that either progressed to CIN3+ or cleared (not recorded which).

The CDR3 reads CSVEVLGVGNTIYF. CDR3 DNA, as far as it was read: TGCAGCGTTGAAGTGTTAGGGGTTGGAAACACC. V gene TRBV29-1 combines with J gene TRBJ1-3; perhaps TRBD1 as D (5 bases). The sequenced fragment ends 3 residues before the CDR3 boundary, so the rest is inferred from the germline J gene. CDR3 length: 14 amino acids. Trimming left V 1 base short and J 3 bases short, with 10 bases between. Germline loops: CDR1 SQVTM, CDR2 ANQGSEA.